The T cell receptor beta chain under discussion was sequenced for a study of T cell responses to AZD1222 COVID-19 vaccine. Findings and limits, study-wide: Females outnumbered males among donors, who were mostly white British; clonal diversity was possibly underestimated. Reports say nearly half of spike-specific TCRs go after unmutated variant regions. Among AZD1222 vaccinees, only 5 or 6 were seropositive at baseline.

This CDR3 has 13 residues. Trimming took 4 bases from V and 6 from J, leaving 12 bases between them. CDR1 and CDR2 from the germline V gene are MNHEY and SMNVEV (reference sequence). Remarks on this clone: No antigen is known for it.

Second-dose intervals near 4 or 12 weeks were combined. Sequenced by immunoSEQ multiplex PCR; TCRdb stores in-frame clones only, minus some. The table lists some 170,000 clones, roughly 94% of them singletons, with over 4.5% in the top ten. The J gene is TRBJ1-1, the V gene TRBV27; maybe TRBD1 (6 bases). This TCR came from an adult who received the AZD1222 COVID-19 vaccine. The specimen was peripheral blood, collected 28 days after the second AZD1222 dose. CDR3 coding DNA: TGTGCCAGCAGTTCTTTGGGGGGCTCTGAAGCTTTCTTT. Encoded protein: CASSSLGGSEAFF.